Below, 24 T cell receptor beta chains from the same sample are listed, as sequenced in a study of preoperative IRX-2 immunotherapy in early breast cancer. The protocol was immunoSEQ multiplex PCR, while the TCRdb copy is restricted to in-frame clones and leaves out a portion. The data contain around 95,000 clones, 80% to 90% of them singletons. Regarding treatment: preoperative locoregional IRX-2 cytokine immunotherapy. Sequences were derived from tumor tissue, sampled after IRX-2 immunotherapy. Receptors were obtained from a human donor with breast cancer.

This clone was seen only once. V is TRBV5-1 and J is TRBJ2-7, with D perhaps TRBD1 or TRBD2 (5 bases each). Looked up from germline, CDR1 is SGHRS and CDR2 is YFSETQ. CDR3 length: 14 residues. V lost 4 bases and J 4 bases, leaving 15 bases between the germline ends. CDR3 in DNA: TGCGCCAGCAGCCCCCGGGACGGCCTTTACGAGCAGTACTTC. Its protein is CASSPRDGLYEQYF. Together with reference TRBV5-1 and TRBJ2-7, the CDR3 gives the full variable domain: KAGVTQTPRYLIKTRGQQVTLSCSPISGHRSVSWYQQTPGQGLQFLFEYFSETQRNKGNFPGRFSGRQFSNSRSEMNVSTLELGDSALYLCASSPRDGLYEQYFGPGTRLTVT.

The CDR3 region is CASSREREGLAKNIQYF. The CDR3 DNA follows: TGTGCCAGCTCACGCGAGCGGGAGGGACTAGCCAAAAACATTCAGTACTTC. The V call is TRBV18, the J call TRBJ2-4; 10 nucleotides align to TRBD2. CDR3 length: 17 amino acids. With V trimmed by 4 bases and J by 0 bases, 6 bases remained unmatched. Per germline, CDR1 KGHSH and CDR2 LQKENI.

V gene TRBV11-1 combines with J gene TRBJ2-1; D is unclear. The CDR3 has 16 amino acids. Germline CDR1 is SGHAT and CDR2 is FQDESV (reference sequence). V lost 7 bases to trimming and J lost 0 bases, with 16 bases between them. The CDR3 nucleotides are TGTGCCAGCACCCAGACGGACGAACGCTCCTACAATGAGCAGTTCTTC. This encodes CASTQTDERSYNEQFF.

This rearrangement joins TRBV6-8 to TRBJ1-1; no reliable D call. Trimming cost V 5 bases and J 0 bases, with 10 bases left between them. The CDR3 totals 14 residues. The germline V gene encodes CDR1 MNHGY and CDR2 SAAAGT. CDR3 residues: CASSVVHLNTEAFF. Written as DNA, the CDR3 is TGTGCCAGCAGTGTGGTGCATTTGAACACTGAAGCTTTCTTT.

This chain connects TRBV6-7 to TRBJ2-2, with D hard to call. TRBV6-7 counts as an open reading frame of uncertain function. Trimming shortened V by 5 bases and J by 9 bases, and 10 bases separated the two germline ends. CDR3 size: 12 residues. The CDR3 sequence: CASSERMRELFF. In DNA form, the CDR3 reads TGTGCCAGCAGTGAACGAATGAGGGAGCTGTTTTTT.

This clone has only a few counts. This chain connects TRBV12-5 to TRBJ2-1; the D call may be TRBD1 or TRBD2 (5 bases each). From germline, CDR1 is LGHNT and CDR2 FRNRAP. This CDR3 contains 15 residues. The CDR3 loop is CASIPGSGRNNEQFF. In DNA form, the CDR3 reads TGTGCCAGCATCCCCGGCTCGGGACGGAATAATGAGCAGTTCTTC.

The genes are TRBV19 and TRBJ1-2, with D possibly TRBD1 on 6 matching bases. Germline lookup yields CDR1 LNHDA and CDR2 SQIVND (reference sequence). The CDR3 loop spans 14 amino acids. V was shortened by 4 bases and J by 2 bases, with 11 bases between the two germline ends. The CDR3 DNA reads TGTGCCAGTAGTACAGGGGAAAGGAACTATGGCTACACCTTC. Protein product: CASSTGERNYGYTF.

This chain joins TRBV2 and TRBJ2-4; 8 bases line up with TRBD1. With 3 bases clipped from V and 4 bases from J, the junction kept 5 bases outside the gene matches. Germline V gene data show CDR1 as SNHLY and CDR2 as FYNNEI. CDR3 length: 15 residues. CDR3 nucleotide sequence: TGTGCCAGCAGTGATGGCACAGGGGGGAAAAACATTCAGTACTTC. Amino acid sequence: CASSDGTGGKNIQYF.

This chain connects TRBV9 to TRBJ1-4, with D maybe TRBD1 (5 bases). V shed 5 bases and J shed 6 bases, with 23 bases lying between them. The CDR3 is made up of 17 amino acids. Germline-derived CDR1 and CDR2 are SGDLS and YYNGEE. This chain's CDR3 is CASSGGGLKDRDEKLFF. The CDR3 region has the DNA TGTGCCAGCAGTGGGGGTGGACTAAAGGATAGGGATGAAAAACTGTTTTTT. Variable domain in full (rest from reference TRBV9 and TRBJ1-4): DSGVTQTPKHLITATGQRVTLRCSPRSGDLSVYWYQQSLDQGLQFLIQYYNGEERAKGNILERFSAQQFPDLHSELNLSSLELGDSALYFCASSGGGLKDRDEKLFFGSGTQLSVL.

This chain links TRBV5-1 with TRBJ1-6; 7 bases align to TRBD1. This CDR3 region has 18 residues. CDR1 and CDR2 from the germline V gene are SGHRS and YFSETQ. After removal of 5 bases from V and 6 bases from J, the junction contained 17 bases not matched to a gene. Here the CDR3 DNA reads TGCGCCAGCAGTCCAACCCAATTCCCGGGACAGCTTAATTCACCCCTCCACTTT. As protein: CASSPTQFPGQLNSPLHF.

The chain employs TRBV30 and TRBJ2-7; 7 nucleotides align to TRBD2. This CDR3 is 15 amino acids long. Germline loops: CDR1 GTSNPN, CDR2 SVGIG (reference sequence). V lost 2 bases to trimming and J lost 8 bases; unmatched junction nucleotides: 15. Here the CDR3 DNA reads TGTGCCTGGAGTTATACCACGGGAGGTGGAGCAAAGCAGTACTTC. As protein: CAWSYTTGGGAKQYF.

This clone was seen more than once but under ten times. The chain employs TRBV2 and TRBJ2-7; 10 positions match TRBD1. The CDR3 runs 15 residues. V lost 1 base, J lost 6 bases, and 6 bases stayed unmatched. In germline, CDR1 is SNHLY, CDR2 FYNNEI. The CDR3 region is CASSEGRDRGSEQYF. The CDR3 DNA reads TGTGCCAGCAGTGAAGGCCGGGACAGGGGCAGCGAGCAGTACTTC.

This chain connects TRBV19 to TRBJ2-1, with TRBD1 identical over 10 bases. The CDR3 has 15 amino acids. Trimming took 11 bases from V and 5 from J; bases not matched to a gene: 12. The V gene's germline CDR1 is LNHDA and CDR2 SQIVND (reference sequence). For the CDR3, the DNA is TGTGCCTCTGTACCACGGGACAGGGGTCACAATGAGCAGTTCTTC. Protein sequence: CASVPRDRGHNEQFF.

The J gene is TRBJ2-7, the V gene TRBV28, with D possibly called TRBD1 or TRBD2 (5 bases each). Germline V gene lookup returns CDR1 MDHEN and CDR2 SYDVKM. This CDR3 region has 13 residues. With 7 bases removed from V and 1 base from J, the gap between germline ends came to 11 bases. The CDR3 here is CASTPGTSYEQYF. The CDR3, as DNA: TGTGCCAGCACCCCTGGGACGTCCTACGAGCAGTACTTC.

The chain is built from TRBV7-1 and TRBJ2-1; D gene ambiguous. Being an ORF, TRBV7-1 has a function that is uncertain. The CDR3 contains 13 residues. V was pared by 5 bases and J by 9 bases, with 14 bases between. The DNA for the CDR3 is TGTGCCAGCAGCCGAGATCGGTCGGGTGAGCAGTTCTTC. It codes for CASSRDRSGEQFF.

The genes are TRBV28 and TRBJ1-1; no clear D. V was pared by 4 bases and J by 1 base, with 19 bases between. This CDR3 contains 17 residues. The germline V gene encodes CDR1 MDHEN and CDR2 SYDVKM. The CDR3 is CASSYTAGRSPNTEAFF. The CDR3 nucleotides are TGTGCCAGCAGTTATACGGCAGGCAGATCCCCGAACACTGAAGCTTTCTTT. Based on the CDR3 plus reference TRBV28 and TRBJ1-1, the full variable domain is DVKVTQSSRYLVKRTGEKVFLECVQDMDHENMFWYRQDPGLGLRLIYFSYDVKMKEKGDIPEGYSVSREKKERFSLILESASTNQTSMYLCASSYTAGRSPNTEAFFGQGTRLTVV.

This chain joins TRBV15 and TRBJ2-5; TRBD1 matches 10 bases. The CDR3 loop spans 18 amino acids. Germline CDR1 is LNHNV and CDR2 is YYDKDF (reference sequence). Germline trimming cut 3 bases from V and 5 bases from J; bases unmatched to any gene: 15. The CDR3 sequence: CATSRKPPMGQGQETQYF. CDR3 sequence (DNA): TGTGCCACCAGCAGGAAACCTCCTATGGGACAGGGGCAGGAGACCCAGTACTTC.

The rearrangement links TRBV28 to TRBJ2-3, with D tentatively TRBD1 (6 bases). The germline V gene encodes CDR1 MDHEN and CDR2 SYDVKM. The CDR3 consists of 15 residues. Trimming cost V 2 bases and J 5 bases, with 14 bases left between them. CDR3 nucleotide sequence: TGTGCCAGCAGTTTACGCCGGACAGCAAGAGATACGCAGTATTTT. Its protein is CASSLRRTARDTQYF.

With respect to this clone: This sample also contains other DNA sequences that code for the same CDR3. The rearrangement links TRBV5-1 to TRBJ1-5, with D possibly being TRBD1 (6 bases). The germline V gene has CDR1 SGHRS and CDR2 YFSETQ. V was shortened by 0 bases and J by 0 bases, with 7 bases between the two germline ends. The CDR3 contains 15 residues. DNA of the CDR3: TGCGCCAGCAGCTTGGGGGACAATAGCAATCAGCCCCAGCATTTT. This codes for CASSLGDNSNQPQHF.

This clone occurred once. The chain joins TRBV28 to TRBJ1-5; 8 bases agree with TRBD1. Per the germline V gene, CDR1 is MDHEN and CDR2 is SYDVKM. The ends lost 2 bases at V and 9 bases at J; junction bases unmatched: 15. The CDR3 contains 17 residues. The CDR3 reads CASSLHSGQGARLPQHF. The CDR3 DNA follows: TGTGCCAGCAGTTTACATTCAGGGCAGGGGGCGCGGCTGCCCCAGCATTTT.

The chain carries TRBV29-1 and TRBJ2-3; D remains unclear. V gave up 4 bases and J gave up 5 bases, with 16 bases separating them. The CDR3 spans 14 residues. CDR1 is SQVTM, CDR2 ANQGSEA, per germline. The DNA for the CDR3 is TGCAGCGTTGTCCCTGGGGTAATCGGAGATACGCAGTATTTT. As protein: CSVVPGVIGDTQYF.

This chain connects TRBV19 to TRBJ2-3; unclear D gene. This CDR3 contains 15 residues. V was cut by 3 bases and J by 0 bases, with 10 bases left in between. From germline, CDR1 is LNHDA and CDR2 SQIVND (reference sequence). The CDR3 DNA is TGTGCCAGTAGTATGGACCGGCGGAGCACAGATACGCAGTATTTT. Translation gives CASSMDRRSTDTQYF.

The chain carries TRBV6-8 and TRBJ2-4, with D perhaps matching TRBD1 (6 bases). CDR1 is MNHGY, CDR2 SAAAGT, per germline. Trimming pared 8 bases from V and 0 bases from J, leaving 17 bases between. This CDR3 comprises 16 residues. CDR3 sequence: CASAPGQILAKNIQYF. In nucleotides, the CDR3 is TGTGCCAGCGCGCCCGGACAGATACTAGCCAAAAACATTCAGTACTTC.

In its sample, this clone was seen once. The V call is TRBV5-1, the J call TRBJ1-1, with D tentatively TRBD1 (6 bases). Trimming pared 0 bases from V and 2 bases from J, leaving 11 bases between. CDR3 size: 15 residues. Germline lookup yields CDR1 SGHRS and CDR2 YFSETQ. DNA of the CDR3: TGCGCCAGCAGCTTGGGAGTGACAGGCAACACTGAAGCTTTCTTT. Translating it yields CASSLGVTGNTEAFF.